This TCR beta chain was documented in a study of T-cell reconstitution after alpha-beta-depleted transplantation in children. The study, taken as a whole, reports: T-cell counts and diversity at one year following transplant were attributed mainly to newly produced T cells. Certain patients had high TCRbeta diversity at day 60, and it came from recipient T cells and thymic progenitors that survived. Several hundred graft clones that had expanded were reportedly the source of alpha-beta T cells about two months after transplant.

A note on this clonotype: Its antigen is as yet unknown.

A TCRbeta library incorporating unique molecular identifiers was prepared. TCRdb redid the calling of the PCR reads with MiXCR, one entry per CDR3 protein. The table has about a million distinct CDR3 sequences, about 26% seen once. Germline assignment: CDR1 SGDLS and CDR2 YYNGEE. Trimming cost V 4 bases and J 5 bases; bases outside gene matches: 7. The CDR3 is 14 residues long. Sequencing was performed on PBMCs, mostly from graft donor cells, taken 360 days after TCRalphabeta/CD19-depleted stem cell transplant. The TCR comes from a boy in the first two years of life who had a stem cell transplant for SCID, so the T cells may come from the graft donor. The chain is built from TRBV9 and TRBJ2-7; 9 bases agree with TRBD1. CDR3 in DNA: TGTGCCAGCAGCTCGGGACAGGGCCTCCACGAGCAGTACTTC. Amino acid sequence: CASSSGQGLHEQYF.